The clone carrying this T cell receptor (beta chain) has ten or more counts. Its antigen is unidentified. The entry originates in a study of early T cells in non-severe SARS-CoV-2 infection. The wider study: Sequencing of unsorted whole blood was done on bulk RNA, leaving chains unpaired.

Individual cDNA molecules were tagged with unique molecular identifiers, the study reported. TCRdb re-analysed the 5' RACE reads in MiXCR, keeping a single row per CDR3 protein. The data contain under 85,000 distinct CDR3 sequences, over 10% of them singletons. V was clipped by 5 bases and J by 3 bases, with 13 bases between them. The CDR3 length is 14 residues. Study-level findings and limits: VDJdb matching favored anti-spike CD8 responses, missing private and CD4 specificities.

The chain combines TRBV12-3 or TRBV12-4 with TRBJ1-2; D remains unclear. This sequence originates from an adult who was a healthcare worker with PCR-confirmed SARS-CoV-2 infection or an uninfected control (not recorded which). Sequencing used whole blood. This chain's CDR3 is CASSPRRVHYGYTF. The CDR3 DNA reads TGTGCCAGCAGTCCACGTCGGGTTCACTATGGCTACACCTTC.